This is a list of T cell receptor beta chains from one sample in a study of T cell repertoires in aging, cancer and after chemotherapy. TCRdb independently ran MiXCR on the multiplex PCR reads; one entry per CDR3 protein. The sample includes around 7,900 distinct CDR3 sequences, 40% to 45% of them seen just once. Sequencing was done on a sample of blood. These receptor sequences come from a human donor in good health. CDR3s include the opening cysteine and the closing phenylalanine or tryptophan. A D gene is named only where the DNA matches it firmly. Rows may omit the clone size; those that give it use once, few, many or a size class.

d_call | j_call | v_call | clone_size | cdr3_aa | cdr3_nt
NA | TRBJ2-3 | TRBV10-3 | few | CAISTQADTQYF | TGTGCCATCAGTACACAGGCAGATACGCAGTATTTT
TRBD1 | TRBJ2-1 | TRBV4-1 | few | CASSPLTAGQAESSYNEQFF | TGCGCCAGCAGTCCCCTCACCGCCGGACAGGCGGAGAGCTCCTACAATGAGCAGTTCTTC
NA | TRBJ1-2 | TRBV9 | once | CASSVEGGNYGYTF | TGTGCCAGCAGCGTAGAGGGGGGTAACTATGGCTACACCTTC
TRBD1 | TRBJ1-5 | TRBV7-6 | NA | CASSFRDSPQGPQHF | TGTGCCAGCAGCTTCCGGGACAGTCCTCAGGGGCCCCAGCATTTT
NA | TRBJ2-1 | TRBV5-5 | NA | CASSLPPRNNNYNEQFF | TGTGCCAGCAGCTTGCCCCCTCGAAACAACAACTACAATGAGCAGTTCTTC
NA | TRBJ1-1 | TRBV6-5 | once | CASSTTGWGDTEAFF | TGTGCCAGCAGCACAACCGGCTGGGGCGACACTGAAGCTTTCTTT
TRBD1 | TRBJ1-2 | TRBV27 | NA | CASSDRVGYGYTF | TGTGCCAGCAGCGACAGGGTTGGCTATGGCTACACCTTC
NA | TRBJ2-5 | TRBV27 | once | CASSLGSAVKETQYF | TGTGCCAGCAGTTTAGGGTCGGCTGTAAAAGAGACCCAGTACTTC
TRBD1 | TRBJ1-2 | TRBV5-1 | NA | CASSSDRSYGYTF | TGCGCCAGCAGCTCGGACAGGAGTTATGGCTACACCTTC
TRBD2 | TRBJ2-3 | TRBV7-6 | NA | CASTLAGGTDTQYF | TGTGCCAGCACCTTAGCGGGGGGCACAGATACGCAGTATTTT
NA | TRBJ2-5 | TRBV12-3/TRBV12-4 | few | CASSLQETQYF | TGTGCCAGCAGTTTACAGGAGACCCAGTACTTC
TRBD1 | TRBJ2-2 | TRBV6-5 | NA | CASSWTGSGELFF | TGTGCCAGCAGTTGGACAGGGTCCGGGGAGCTGTTTTTT
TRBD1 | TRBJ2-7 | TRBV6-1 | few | CASSEVTGGSDEQYF | TGTGCCAGCAGTGAAGTGACAGGGGGCAGCGACGAGCAGTACTTC
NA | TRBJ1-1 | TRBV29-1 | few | CSATRETEAFF | TGCAGCGCAACCAGGGAAACTGAAGCTTTCTTT
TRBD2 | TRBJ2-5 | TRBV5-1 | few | CASSADALAGGQETQYF | TGCGCCAGCAGCGCCGACGCCTTAGCGGGGGGCCAAGAGACCCAGTACTTC
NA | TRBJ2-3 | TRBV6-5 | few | CASSYSNNGRGTDTQYF | TGTGCCAGCAGTTACTCGAACAATGGCAGGGGTACAGATACGCAGTATTTT
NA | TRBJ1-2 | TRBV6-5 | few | CASSYQHLDYGYTF | TGTGCCAGCAGTTATCAGCACCTAGACTATGGCTACACCTTC
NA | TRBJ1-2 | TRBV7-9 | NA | CASSLVQVYGYTF | TGTGCCAGCAGCTTAGTACAGGTTTATGGCTACACCTTC
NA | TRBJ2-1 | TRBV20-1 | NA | CSAPGQITYNEQFF | TGCAGTGCGCCCGGACAGATAACCTACAATGAGCAGTTCTTC
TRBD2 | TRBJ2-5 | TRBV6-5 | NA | CASSVLAGGPAETQYF | TGTGCCAGCAGTGTATTAGCGGGGGGGCCCGCAGAGACCCAGTACTTC
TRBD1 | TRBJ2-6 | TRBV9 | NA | CASSVSHRGPVSGANVLTF | TGTGCCAGCAGCGTATCTCACAGGGGCCCAGTCTCTGGGGCCAACGTCCTGACTTTC
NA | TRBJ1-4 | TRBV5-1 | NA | CASSLAGQSNEKLFF | TGCGCCAGCAGCTTGGCGGGACAAAGTAATGAAAAACTGTTTTTT
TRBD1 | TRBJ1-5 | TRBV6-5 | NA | CASSETGGNQPQHF | TGTGCCAGCAGTGAGACAGGGGGCAATCAGCCCCAGCATTTT
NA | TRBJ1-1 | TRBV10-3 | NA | CASSLGENTEAFF | TGTGCCAGCAGTTTAGGCGAAAACACTGAAGCTTTCTTT
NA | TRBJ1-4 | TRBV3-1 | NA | CASSLGRFEKLFF | TGTGCCAGCAGCCTGGGACGGTTTGAAAAACTGTTTTTT
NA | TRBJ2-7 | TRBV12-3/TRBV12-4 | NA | CASTPPGSYEQYF | TGTGCCAGTACTCCCCCAGGGAGCTACGAGCAGTACTTC
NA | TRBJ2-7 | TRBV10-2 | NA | CASSEVSYEQYF | TGCGCCAGCAGTGAAGTCTCCTACGAGCAGTACTTC
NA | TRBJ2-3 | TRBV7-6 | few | CASTLGRSTDTQYF | TGTGCCAGCACCTTGGGACGGTCCACAGATACGCAGTATTTT
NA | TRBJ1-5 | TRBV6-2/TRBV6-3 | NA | CASKGLSNQPQHF | TGTGCCAGCAAGGGACTGAGCAATCAGCCCCAGCATTTT
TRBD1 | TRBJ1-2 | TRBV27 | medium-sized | CASSLRQGYGYTF | TGTGCCAGCAGCCTGAGACAGGGGTATGGCTACACCTTC